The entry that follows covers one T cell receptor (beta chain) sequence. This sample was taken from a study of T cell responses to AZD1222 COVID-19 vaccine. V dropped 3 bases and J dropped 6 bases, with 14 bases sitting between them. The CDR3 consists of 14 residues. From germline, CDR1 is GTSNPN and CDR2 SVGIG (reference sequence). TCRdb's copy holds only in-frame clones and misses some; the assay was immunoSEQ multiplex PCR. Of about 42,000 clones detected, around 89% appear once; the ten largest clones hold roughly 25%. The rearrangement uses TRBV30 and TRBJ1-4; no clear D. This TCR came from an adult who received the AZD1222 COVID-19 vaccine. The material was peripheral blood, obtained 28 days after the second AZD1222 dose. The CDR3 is CAWRRVGLDEKLFF. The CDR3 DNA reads TGTGCCTGGAGGCGGGTAGGGTTAGATGAAAAACTGTTTTTT.